These T cell receptor beta chains were read from a single sample in a study of T-cell memory formation after mild COVID-19. In TCRdb, the 5' RACE reads were re-called with MiXCR into one record per CDR3 protein. The profile shows more than 80,000 distinct CDR3 sequences, 17% of them singletons. Sample: PBMCs or a T cell subset sorted from them (not recorded which). These receptors all stem from an adult woman who had mild COVID-19 (a few samples of this study predate the infection). Cell type and time point are not known. CDR3s include the opening cysteine and the closing phenylalanine or tryptophan.

CDR3: CASKPVAGGYEQYF
V: TRBV19

CDR3: CASSLGGQPQETQYF
V: TRBV5-1

CDR3: CASSHPDGKNIQYF
V: TRBV9

CDR3: CASSLIGGYEQYF
V: TRBV7-9

CDR3: CASSLTQGSEAFF
V: TRBV4-1

CDR3: CASSSGYGNQPQHF
V: TRBV5-6

CDR3: CASRANTGELFF
V: TRBV25-1

CDR3: CASSSPVWTANYGYTF
V: TRBV5-6

CDR3: CSARDLRGVSYEQYF
V: TRBV20-1

CDR3: CATSRMDSPKGIQYF
V: TRBV15

CDR3: CASSTGQENYGYTF
V: TRBV5-1

CDR3: CASSSQRLAGGSGTQYF
V: TRBV13

CDR3: CASSQLTGNTEAFF
V: TRBV4-2

CDR3: CASSLALGSNSPLHF
V: TRBV7-9

CDR3: CASSVTLLAGGTKDRTDTQYF
V: TRBV7-9

CDR3: CAISWTSGNPNEQYF
V: TRBV10-3

CDR3: CASGFPVSF
V: TRBV12-5

CDR3: CASSPSISTSYEQYF
V: TRBV7-8

CDR3: CASSFTGTGYYNEQFF
V: TRBV7-9